This T cell receptor beta chain is from a study of blood T cell repertoires in COVID-19. Germline values: CDR1 KGHDR, CDR2 SFDVKD. Trimming pared 9 bases from V and 5 bases from J, leaving 16 bases between. The CDR3 sequence is 14 residues long. The table came from immunoSEQ multiplex PCR; TCRdb's copy has only in-frame clones and leaves some out. Of about 36,000 clones in the sample, around four fifths were seen once. Material: peripheral blood. The source of this sequence is a man in his sixties with acute or convalescent COVID-19. The chain couples TRBV24-1 to TRBJ1-5, with D tentatively TRBD1 (5 bases). CDR3 in amino acids: CATHSGGSDQPQHF. DNA for the CDR3: TGTGCCACCCACTCGGGGGGTTCAGATCAGCCCCAGCATTTT.